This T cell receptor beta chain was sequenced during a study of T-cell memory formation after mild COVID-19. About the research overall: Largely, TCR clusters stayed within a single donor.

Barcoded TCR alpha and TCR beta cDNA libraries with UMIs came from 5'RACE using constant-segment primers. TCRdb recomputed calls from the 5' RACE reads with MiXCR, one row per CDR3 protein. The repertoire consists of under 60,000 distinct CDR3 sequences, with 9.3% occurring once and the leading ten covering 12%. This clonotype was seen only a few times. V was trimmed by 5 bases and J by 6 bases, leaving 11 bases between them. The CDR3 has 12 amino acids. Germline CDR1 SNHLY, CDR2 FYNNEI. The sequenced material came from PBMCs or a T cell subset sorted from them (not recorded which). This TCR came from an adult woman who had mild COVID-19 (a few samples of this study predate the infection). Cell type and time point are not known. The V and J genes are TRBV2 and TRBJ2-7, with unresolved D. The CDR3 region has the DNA TGTGCCAGCAGTCCAAGCGTAGGCGAGCAGTACTTC. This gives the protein CASSPSVGEQYF.